This T cell receptor (beta chain) came from a study of blood T cell repertoires in COVID-19. In the study overall: Material from acute and convalescent COVID-19 was sourced from the United States, Italy and Spain. T cells, B-cell-depleted T cells, or PBMCs provided the cDNA or gDNA that served as material.

In the original processing: Estimated nucleated cell counts came from reference gene primer amplification. Sequenced by immunoSEQ multiplex PCR; TCRdb stores in-frame clones only, minus some. V and J calls and clone size come straight from that table; D and trimming were deduced from the DNA. The table lists 20,000 or so clones, approximately 85% of them singletons. V dropped 3 bases and J dropped 14; count of bases not matched to a gene: 15. The CDR3 contains 16 residues. Germline CDR1 is LNHDA and CDR2 is SQIVND (reference sequence). The sequence derives from a man at least 80 years old with acute or convalescent COVID-19. Sequenced input: peripheral blood. V and J are TRBV19 and TRBJ1-6; 8 positions agree with TRBD1. In nucleotides, the CDR3 is TGTGCCAGTAGTATCCTTGGCGGCAGGGGGCGCGGAGCCCTCCACTTT. This encodes CASSILGGRGRGALHF. The full variable domain, in which reference TRBV19 and TRBJ1-6 provide the parts outside the CDR3, is DGGITQSPKYLFRKEGQNVTLSCEQNLNHDAMYWYRQDPGQGLRLIYYSQIVNDFQKGDIAEGYSVSREKKESFPLTVTSAQKNPTAFYLCASSILGGRGRGALHFGNGTRLTVT.